These T cell receptor beta chains were read from a single sample in a study of cytomegalovirus exposure and HLA in healthy donors. Profiling relied on immunoSEQ multiplex PCR, and the TCRdb table lists in-frame clones only, not all of them. The data contain 90,000 to 120,000 clones, around 80% of them singletons. Sequencing was carried out using PBMCs. The source of these receptors is a woman in her forties or fifties in good health and CMV-seropositive. The CDR3 runs from the conserved cysteine through the conserved F or W. D genes are given only for firm matches. Clone size is not always given. Where it is, it says once, few, many or a class for expanded clones.

V gene	J gene	clone size	D gene	CDR3 DNA	CDR3 protein
TRBV5-5	TRBJ2-6	NA	NA	TGTGCCAGCAGCTTCCTAGGGGGCTCTGGGGCCAACGTCCTGACTTTC	CASSFLGGSGANVLTF
TRBV27	TRBJ2-1	NA	NA	TGTGCCAGCAGGGGGTGGCGGGAAGGCAATGAGCAGTTCTTC	CASRGWREGNEQFF
TRBV9	TRBJ2-3	NA	NA	TGTGCCAGCAGCGTAGTAGCGGCCCGCACAGATACGCAGTATTTT	CASSVVAARTDTQYF
TRBV11-2	TRBJ1-6	NA	NA	TGTGCCAGCAGCTTAGCGGGACCGGCCAGGGGCTATAATTCACCCCTCCACTTT	CASSLAGPARGYNSPLHF
TRBV7-9	TRBJ2-3	NA	TRBD2	TGTGCCAGCAGCATCGGACTAGCGGGGGGCACAGATACGCAGTATTTT	CASSIGLAGGTDTQYF
TRBV29-1	TRBJ1-1	NA	NA	TGCAGCGTTTCAGACAGGAGAGGATTGAACACTGAAGCTTTCTTT	CSVSDRRGLNTEAFF
TRBV5-4	TRBJ2-7	NA	NA	TGTGCCCGTGGTGGTAGCGACGAGCAGTACTTC	CARGGSDEQYF
TRBV6-1	TRBJ1-5	NA	NA	TGTGCCAGCAGTGAAGCGCCTACAGGGCTTCAGCCCCAGCATTTT	CASSEAPTGLQPQHF
TRBV2	TRBJ1-2	NA	NA	TGTGCCAGCAGTGGACACTACAGGGATGGCTACACCTTC	CASSGHYRDGYTF
TRBV7-3	TRBJ2-3	NA	TRBD2	TGTGCCAGCAGCTTGAGCGGGACCATGGATACGCAGTATTTT	CASSLSGTMDTQYF
TRBV7-6	TRBJ2-5	NA	TRBD1	TGTGCCAGCAGCCCACAGGGGGTGGGGAACCAAGAGACCCAGTACTTC	CASSPQGVGNQETQYF
TRBV7-9	TRBJ1-1	NA	NA	TGTTCCAGCAGCGAGACAGGCACTGAAGCTTTCTTT	CSSSETGTEAFF
TRBV10-3	TRBJ2-7	once	TRBD1	TGTGCCATCAGTGAACGCCGGACAGGGTACCTAGTCGAGCAGTACTTC	CAISERRTGYLVEQYF
TRBV19	TRBJ2-5	NA	TRBD2	TGTGCCAGTAGTATAGTGGCGCAACTAGCGGGCCAAGAGACCCAGTACTTC	CASSIVAQLAGQETQYF
TRBV18	TRBJ2-7	NA	NA	TGTGCCAGCTCACCATCTTTCGCCTACGAGCAGTACTTC	CASSPSFAYEQYF
TRBV14	TRBJ2-2	NA	NA	TGTGCCAGCAGCCAAGAAGTCGGGGCAGGGGTTTTTGCCGGGGAGCTGTTTTTT	CASSQEVGAGVFAGELFF
TRBV21-1	TRBJ2-7	NA	NA	TGTGCCAGCAGCGCCGGGACTCCCTACAAGGACGAGCAGTACTTC	CASSAGTPYKDEQYF
TRBV19	TRBJ2-5	NA	TRBD2	TGTGCCAGTAGTATAGTCCTGGGACTAGCGGCCCAAGAGACCCAGTACTTC	CASSIVLGLAAQETQYF
TRBV7-2	TRBJ2-6	NA	NA	TGTGCCAGCAGTCGCCGGGGGGCTAGCTCTGGGGCCAACGTCCTGACTTTC	CASSRRGASSGANVLTF
TRBV27	TRBJ1-5	NA	NA	TGTGCCAGCGCTCTTGCGACAGGCGGCAATCAGCCCCAGCATTTT	CASALATGGNQPQHF
TRBV5-8	TRBJ1-1	NA	NA	TGTGCCAGCAGCTTGGACAGGGACAATTATCCGGCTTTCTTT	CASSLDRDNYPAFF
TRBV19	TRBJ1-5	once	NA	TGTGCCAGTAGTACTGCTGGAGGCCAAGCCCAGCATTTT	CASSTAGGQAQHF
TRBV25-1	TRBJ1-6	NA	TRBD1	TGTGCCAGCAGTGAGACAGGGGGTAATTCACCCCTCCACTTT	CASSETGGNSPLHF
TRBV5-8	TRBJ2-2	NA	NA	TGTGCCAGCAGCCCCGGCGGAGTCACCGGGGAGCTGTTTTTT	CASSPGGVTGELFF
TRBV7-8	TRBJ2-1	NA	TRBD2	TGTGCCAGCAGCTTAGGGCCTAGCGGAGTATACAATGAGCAGTTCTTC	CASSLGPSGVYNEQFF
TRBV5-5	TRBJ2-7	NA	TRBD2	TGTGCCAGCAGCTTGTTGCGGGGGGCTCACTACGAGCAGTACTTC	CASSLLRGAHYEQYF
TRBV6-5	TRBJ2-5	NA	NA	TGTGCCAGCAGCCACGGGGGGACCCAGTACTTC	CASSHGGTQYF
TRBV6-6	TRBJ1-5	NA	TRBD1	TGTGCCAGTATGGGACAGGGGGCCTCTCGGCCCCAGCATTTT	CASMGQGASRPQHF
TRBV11-1	TRBJ2-1	NA	TRBD2	TGTGCCAGCAGCTTATTCCTAGCGGGAAGCTACAATGAGCAGTTCTTC	CASSLFLAGSYNEQFF
TRBV29-1	TRBJ1-1	NA	TRBD1	TGCAGCGTCTGGGACAGGGGAGGCTTGAACACTGAAGCTTTCTTT	CSVWDRGGLNTEAFF
TRBV19	TRBJ2-7	few	TRBD1	TGTGCCAGTAGTATAGTGGGGACAGGCCTCTACGAGCAGTACTTC	CASSIVGTGLYEQYF
TRBV12-5	TRBJ2-3	NA	NA	TGTGCTAGTGGTTTGGGCAGAGCGGGCCTCACAGATACGCAGTATTTT	CASGLGRAGLTDTQYF
TRBV19	TRBJ1-2	NA	TRBD1	TGTGCCAGTACCCCCTTTGACAGGGAAGGCTACACCTTC	CASTPFDREGYTF
TRBV6-5	TRBJ2-5	NA	NA	TGTGCCAGCAGTTACTCCGACAGGTCCATGTGGGAGACCCAGTACTTC	CASSYSDRSMWETQYF
TRBV25-1	TRBJ1-1	NA	TRBD1	TGTGCCAGCAGTGGTCCGGGACAGGGGATAAAGCGGGAAGCTTTCTTT	CASSGPGQGIKREAFF
TRBV27	TRBJ2-7	NA	TRBD2	TGTGCCAGCAGACAAAGCGGACTAGCGGGAGGGCACTACGAGCAGTACTTC	CASRQSGLAGGHYEQYF
TRBV5-1	TRBJ1-1	NA	NA	TGCGCCAGCAGCTTTAGTTTGAACACTGAAGCTTTCTTT	CASSFSLNTEAFF
TRBV7-9	TRBJ1-1	NA	NA	TGTGCCAGCAGCTCTAACAGGTATGAAGCTTTCTTT	CASSSNRYEAFF
TRBV9	TRBJ2-1	NA	TRBD1	TGTGCCAGCAGCGTAGCGGGACAGTCCTACAATGAGCAGTTCTTC	CASSVAGQSYNEQFF
TRBV6-5	TRBJ1-4	few	TRBD1	TGTGCCAGCAGTTTAAGAACAGGGGAGGCTAATGAAAAACTGTTTTTT	CASSLRTGEANEKLFF
TRBV7-6	TRBJ1-3	NA	TRBD1	TGTGCCAGCAGCCCTGGACAGGTTCGCTCTGGAAACACCATATATTTT	CASSPGQVRSGNTIYF
TRBV9	TRBJ1-2	NA	TRBD1	TGTGCCAGCAGCGGAGCCGGACAGGGGACTGCTTTCTATGGCTACACCTTC	CASSGAGQGTAFYGYTF